This is a list of T cell receptor beta chains from one sample in a study of shared clonotypes between healthy human individuals. Here immunoSEQ multiplex PCR was the method, and the copy in TCRdb shows in-frame clones only, minus some. The data hold some 2 million clones, with around 96% observed a single time. Sequencing input: naive CD8+ T cells sorted from blood. Receptor source: a young man in good health. Both conserved end residues are part of each CDR3. D genes are given only for firm matches. A clone size is listed for some rows: how often the clone was seen (once, few, many), or a class if it is expanded.

V	J	D	size	CDR3	DNA
TRBV2	TRBJ2-1	TRBD2	-	CASSEASGGPRGEQFF	TGTGCCAGCAGTGAAGCTAGCGGGGGGCCCCGAGGAGAGCAGTTCTTC
TRBV7-6	TRBJ2-7	-	-	CASSLSQGGEQYF	TGTGCCAGCAGCTTATCTCAGGGAGGCGAGCAGTACTTC
TRBV9	TRBJ2-3	-	-	CASSVEGGLATDTQYF	TGTGCCAGCAGCGTAGAGGGGGGGCTCGCCACAGATACGCAGTATTTT
TRBV30	TRBJ2-7	TRBD1	-	CAWLDRTQTEQYF	TGTGCCTGGTTGGACAGGACCCAGACCGAGCAGTACTTC
TRBV21-1	TRBJ1-5	-	-	CASEPERNGEVEPQHF	TGTGCCAGCGAACCCGAACGGAACGGGGAGGTAGAACCCCAGCATTTT
TRBV19	TRBJ2-7	-	-	CASSIASTYEQYF	TGTGCCAGTAGTATCGCGTCCACCTACGAGCAGTACTTC
TRBV2	TRBJ2-5	TRBD1	-	CASSPGTGQETQYF	TGTGCCAGCAGCCCCGGGACAGGTCAAGAGACCCAGTACTTC
TRBV2	TRBJ2-3	-	-	CASSFLGDTQYF	TGTGCCAGCAGTTTTCTAGGAGATACGCAGTATTTT
TRBV29-1	TRBJ1-2	-	-	CSAEAGLNYGYTF	TGCAGCGCGGAAGCGGGGCTGAACTATGGCTACACCTTC
TRBV4-1	TRBJ1-2	-	-	CASSQARRALYGYTF	TGCGCCAGCAGCCAAGCGCGTAGGGCCCTCTATGGCTACACCTTC
TRBV9	TRBJ2-7	-	-	CASSGSSPYEQYF	TGTGCCAGCAGCGGATCGAGTCCCTACGAGCAGTACTTC
TRBV18	TRBJ1-1	-	once	CASSPTTMNTEAFF	TGTGCCAGCTCACCGACAACTATGAACACTGAAGCTTTCTTT
TRBV27	TRBJ1-3	TRBD1	few	CASSPRQGAGNTIYF	TGTGCCAGCAGTCCCCGACAGGGCGCTGGAAACACCATATATTTT
TRBV2	TRBJ2-7	-	-	CASSEEGVSSYEQYF	TGTGCCAGCAGTGAAGAGGGGGTCAGCTCCTACGAGCAGTACTTC
TRBV6-1	TRBJ2-7	-	-	CASSEEEYGPYEQYF	TGTGCCAGCAGTGAAGAGGAGTACGGACCCTACGAGCAGTACTTC
TRBV7-6	TRBJ1-4	-	-	CASSLGTHEKLFF	TGTGCCAGCAGCTTAGGTACACATGAAAAACTGTTTTTT
TRBV19	TRBJ1-2	TRBD1	-	CASSTATGQGGYGYTF	TGTGCCAGTAGTACCGCAACGGGACAGGGTGGCTATGGCTACACCTTC
TRBV11-2	TRBJ2-7	TRBD2	-	CASSFGGSGYEQYF	TGTGCCAGCAGCTTCGGGGGGAGCGGTTACGAGCAGTACTTC
TRBV5-1	TRBJ2-1	TRBD2	-	CASSLAGGGVAPINEQFF	TGCGCCAGCAGCTTGGCAGGCGGGGGGGTGGCCCCCATTAATGAGCAGTTCTTC
TRBV2	TRBJ2-7	-	-	CASSAQGSSYEQYF	TGTGCCAGCAGTGCTCAAGGGAGCTCCTACGAGCAGTACTTC
TRBV27	TRBJ2-3	TRBD2	-	CASSLYSGGTQYF	TGTGCCAGCAGTTTATATAGCGGGGGGACGCAGTATTTT
TRBV9	TRBJ1-6	TRBD1	-	CASRETGTGDSPLHF	TGTGCCAGCAGGGAAACCGGGACAGGGGATTCACCCCTCCACTTT
TRBV5-6	TRBJ2-7	TRBD2	-	CASSFALAGPGEQYF	TGTGCCAGCAGCTTTGCACTAGCGGGACCTGGCGAGCAGTACTTC
TRBV28	TRBJ1-1	-	-	CASRGVHTEAFF	TGTGCCAGCAGAGGAGTCCACACTGAAGCTTTCTTT
TRBV29-1	TRBJ2-1	TRBD2	once	CSVEGLAGVNEQFF	TGCAGCGTTGAGGGCCTAGCGGGAGTTAATGAGCAGTTCTTC
TRBV27	TRBJ2-5	-	-	CASSPGIGARQETQYF	TGTGCCAGCAGCCCAGGAATTGGGGCGCGGCAAGAGACCCAGTACTTC
TRBV6-6	TRBJ2-7	-	-	CASSSLEASYEQYF	TGTGCCAGCTCCTCGCTGGAAGCCTCCTACGAGCAGTACTTC
TRBV7-9	TRBJ2-4	-	-	CASSLEGWSKNIQYF	TGTGCCAGCAGTTTAGAGGGGTGGTCCAAAAACATTCAGTACTTC
TRBV5-8	TRBJ1-1	-	-	CASSDAGFLNTEAFF	TGTGCCAGCAGCGATGCCGGCTTTTTGAACACTGAAGCTTTCTTT
TRBV28	TRBJ2-7	-	-	CASKTSGTEQYF	TGTGCCAGTAAAACTTCAGGGACCGAGCAGTACTTC
TRBV7-2	TRBJ2-7	-	-	CASMAEPSYEQYF	TGTGCCAGCATGGCGGAACCTTCCTACGAGCAGTACTTC
TRBV6-1	TRBJ1-2	-	-	CASSEWDVDYGYTF	TGTGCCAGCAGTGAATGGGACGTGGACTATGGCTACACCTTC
TRBV13	TRBJ2-7	-	-	CASSSITAAYEQYF	TGTGCCAGCAGCTCCATCACGGCAGCCTACGAGCAGTACTTC
TRBV6-1	TRBJ2-7	-	-	CASSDVIPYEQYF	TGTGCCAGCAGTGATGTCATCCCCTACGAGCAGTACTTC
TRBV7-9	TRBJ2-7	TRBD2	-	CASSFDLAAYEQYF	TGTGCCAGCAGCTTCGATCTAGCGGCCTACGAGCAGTACTTC
TRBV4-1	TRBJ1-5	-	-	CASSQDHGGNQPQHF	TGCGCCAGCAGCCAAGACCATGGCGGCAATCAGCCCCAGCATTTT
TRBV28	TRBJ1-1	TRBD1	-	CASSSPGQGSFTAFF	TGTGCCAGCAGTTCGCCGGGACAGGGGTCCTTTACGGCTTTCTTT
TRBV5-1	TRBJ2-5	TRBD2	-	CASSSGLQETQYF	TGCGCCAGCAGCTCGGGACTACAAGAGACCCAGTACTTC
TRBV25-1	TRBJ1-6	-	-	CASMEGSSYNSPLHF	TGTGCCAGCATGGAGGGGAGCTCCTATAATTCACCCCTCCACTTT
TRBV28	TRBJ2-7	-	-	CASTPLSGSYEQYF	TGTGCCAGCACCCCTCTGAGCGGCTCCTACGAGCAGTACTTC